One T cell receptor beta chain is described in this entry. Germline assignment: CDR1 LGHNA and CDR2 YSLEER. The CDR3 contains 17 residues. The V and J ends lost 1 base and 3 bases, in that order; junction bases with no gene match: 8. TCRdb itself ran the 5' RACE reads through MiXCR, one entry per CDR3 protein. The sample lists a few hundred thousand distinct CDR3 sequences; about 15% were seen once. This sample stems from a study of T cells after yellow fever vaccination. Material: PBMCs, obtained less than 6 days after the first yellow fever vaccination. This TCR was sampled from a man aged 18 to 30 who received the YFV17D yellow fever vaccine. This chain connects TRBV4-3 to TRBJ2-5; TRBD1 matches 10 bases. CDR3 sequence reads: CASSQGEAGQGEETQYF. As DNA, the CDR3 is TGCGCCAGCAGCCAAGGCGAGGCCGGACAGGGGGAAGAGACCCAGTACTTC.